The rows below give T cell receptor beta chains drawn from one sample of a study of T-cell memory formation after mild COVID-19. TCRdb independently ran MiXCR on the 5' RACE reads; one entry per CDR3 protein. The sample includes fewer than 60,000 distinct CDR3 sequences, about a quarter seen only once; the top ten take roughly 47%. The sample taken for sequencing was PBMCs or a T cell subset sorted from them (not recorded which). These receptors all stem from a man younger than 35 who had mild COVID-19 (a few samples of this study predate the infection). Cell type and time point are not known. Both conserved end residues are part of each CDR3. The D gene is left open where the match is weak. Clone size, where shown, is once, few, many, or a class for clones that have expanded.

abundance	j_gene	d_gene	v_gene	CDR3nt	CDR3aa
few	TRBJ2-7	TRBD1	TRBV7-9	TGTGCCAGCAGCTCGACAGGGGGCTTCTACGAGCAGTACTTC	CASSSTGGFYEQYF
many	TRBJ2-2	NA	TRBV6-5	NA	CASSYSPAGRTRGSCFF
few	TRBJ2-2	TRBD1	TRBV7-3	TGTGCCAGCAGCTCTTGGACAGGAGGAACCGGGGAGCTGTTTTTT	CASSSWTGGTGELFF
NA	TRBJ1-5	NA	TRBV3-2	TGTGCCAGCAGCCAAGATTTTAGCAGGTTTAGCAATCAGCCCCAGCATTTT	CASSQDFSRFSNQPQHF
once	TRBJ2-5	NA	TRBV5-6	TGTGCCAGCACCGGGGTCAGGCTGGCGAGAGAGACCCAGTACTTC	CASTGVRLARETQYF
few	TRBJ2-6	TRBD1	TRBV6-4	TGTGCCAGCAGTGACTCAGGGGGCGCTGGGGCCAACGTCCTGACTTTC	CASSDSGGAGANVLTF
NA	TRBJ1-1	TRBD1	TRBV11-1	TGTGCCAGCAGCCCCCTGACAGGGCATAGTGAAGCTTTCTTT	CASSPLTGHSEAFF
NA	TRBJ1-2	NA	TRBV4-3	TGCGCCAGCAGCCAAGATAGCGGGACCTATGGCTACACCTTC	CASSQDSGTYGYTF
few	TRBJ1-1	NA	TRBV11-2	TGTGCCAGCAGCGCAGAAACCGGCGCCACTGAAGCTTTCTTT	CASSAETGATEAFF
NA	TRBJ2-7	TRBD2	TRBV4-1	TGCGCCAGCAGCCAGATCGGACTAGCGGGGAACGAGCAGTACTTC	CASSQIGLAGNEQYF
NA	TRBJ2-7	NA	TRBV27	TGTGCCAGCAGTCCGGGCACAGTCGCCTCTCGCGAGCAGTACTTC	CASSPGTVASREQYF
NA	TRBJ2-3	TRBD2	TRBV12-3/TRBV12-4	TGTGCCAGCAGTCCGACGGGACTAGTAGTAGATACGCAGTATTTT	CASSPTGLVVDTQYF
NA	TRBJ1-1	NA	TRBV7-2	TGTGCCAGCAGCCCCGCCGTGGGGTTCATGAACACTGAAGCTTTCTTT	CASSPAVGFMNTEAFF
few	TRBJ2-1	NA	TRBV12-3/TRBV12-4	TGTGCCAGCAGGGTACTAGGGAACCCCCCTAATGAGCAGTTCTTC	CASRVLGNPPNEQFF
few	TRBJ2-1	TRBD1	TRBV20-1	TGCAGTGCTAAGGACAGGGGAGTTTTCCTCTACAATGAGCAGTTCTTC	CSAKDRGVFLYNEQFF
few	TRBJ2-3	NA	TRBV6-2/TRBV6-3	TGTGCCAGCAGTTACATCCTGGATACGCAGTATTTT	CASSYILDTQYF
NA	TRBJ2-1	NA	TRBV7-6	TGTGCCAGCAGCTTAGGGACAGTGGATTGGGATGAGCAGTTCTTC	CASSLGTVDWDEQFF
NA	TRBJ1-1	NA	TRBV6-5	TGTGCCAGCAACGCCGTTGGGGGCAGAAGTGACACTGAAGCTTTCTTT	CASNAVGGRSDTEAFF
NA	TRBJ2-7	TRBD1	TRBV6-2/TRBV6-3	TGTGCCAGCAGCAGGGGACAGCGCTACGAGCAGTACTTC	CASSRGQRYEQYF
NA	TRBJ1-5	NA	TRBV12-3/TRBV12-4	TGTGCCAGCCAGTTTTATGGGAATCAGCCCCAGCATTTT	CASQFYGNQPQHF
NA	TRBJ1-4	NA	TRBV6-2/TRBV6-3	TGTGCCAGCTCCCGGGCCCGTGATGAAAAACTGTTTTTT	CASSRARDEKLFF
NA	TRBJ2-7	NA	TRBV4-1	TGCGCCAGCAGCCCTTATTATGGGGCCGCCTACGAGCAGTACTTC	CASSPYYGAAYEQYF
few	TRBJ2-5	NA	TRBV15	TGTGCCACCAGCAGAGTAGGGATTGGAGTTGAGACCCAGTACTTC	CATSRVGIGVETQYF
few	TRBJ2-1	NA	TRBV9	TGTGCCAGCAGCGTGAGTATGTACAATGAGCAGTTCTTC	CASSVSMYNEQFF
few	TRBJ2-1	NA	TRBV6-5	TGTGCCAGCAGCGCCATCGGGTCGGGCTCCTACAATGAGCAGTTCTTC	CASSAIGSGSYNEQFF
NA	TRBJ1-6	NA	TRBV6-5	TGTGCCAGCAGTTATTCGACAGGTTCACCCCTCCACTTT	CASSYSTGSPLHF
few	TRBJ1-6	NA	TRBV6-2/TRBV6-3	TGTGCCAGCAGTTTCAGGGAACATTCACCCCTCCACTTT	CASSFREHSPLHF
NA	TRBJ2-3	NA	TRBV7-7	TGTGCCAGCAGCCGACTTCAGGGCCCCACAGATACGCAGTATTTT	CASSRLQGPTDTQYF
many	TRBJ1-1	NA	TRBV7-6	TGTGCCAGCAGCTTAGGGGTAACAGGGTTGAACACTGAAGCTTTCTTT	CASSLGVTGLNTEAFF
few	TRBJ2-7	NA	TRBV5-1	TGCGCCAGCAGCTCGACAGTCACCTACGAGCAGTACTTC	CASSSTVTYEQYF
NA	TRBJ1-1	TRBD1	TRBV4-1	TGCGCCAGCAGCCTCTTCGACGGGACAGTATTGAACACTGAAGCTTTCTTT	CASSLFDGTVLNTEAFF
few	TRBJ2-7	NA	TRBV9	TGTGCCAGCAGCGTGGCAGGGAATGCCTACGAGCAGTACTTC	CASSVAGNAYEQYF
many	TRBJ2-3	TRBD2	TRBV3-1	TGTGCCAGCAGCCAAGGACTAGCGGGGATAAGCACAGATACGCAGTATTTT	CASSQGLAGISTDTQYF
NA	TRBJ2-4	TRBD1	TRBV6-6	TGTGCCAGCAGTTACCCCCCGACAGGGCGGAACCGCAAAAACATTCAGTACTTC	CASSYPPTGRNRKNIQYF
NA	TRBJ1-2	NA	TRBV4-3	TGCGCCAGCAGCCAAGATTCCCTTGAAGGGCGGGTGGAACCCTATGGCTACACCTTC	CASSQDSLEGRVEPYGYTF
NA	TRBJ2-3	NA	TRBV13	TGTGCCAGCAGCTCCCCGGGCACAGATACGCAGTATTTT	CASSSPGTDTQYF
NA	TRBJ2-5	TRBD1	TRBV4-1	TGCGCCAGCAGCCAAGGTGGGACAGGGGGAGAGACCCAGTACTTC	CASSQGGTGGETQYF
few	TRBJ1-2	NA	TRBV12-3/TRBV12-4	TGTGCCAGCAGTCCCTCAGGGACATATGGCTACACCTTC	CASSPSGTYGYTF
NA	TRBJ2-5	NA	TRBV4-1	TGCGCCAGCAGCCAAGTGGGGAGTCGGCGGCGGAGCCAAGAGACCCAGTACTTC	CASSQVGSRRRSQETQYF
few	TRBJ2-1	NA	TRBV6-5	TGTGCCAGCAGTCCCTGGACTGAAAGCTCCTACAATGAGCAGTTCTTC	CASSPWTESSYNEQFF
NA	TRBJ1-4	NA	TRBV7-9	TGTGCCAGCAGCTTAGATGGCGCAACTAATGAAAAACTGTTTTTT	CASSLDGATNEKLFF
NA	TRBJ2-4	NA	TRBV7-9	TGTGCCAGCAGCTTGACGGGCAGCAGGGGAGTGATAGCCAAAAACATTCAGTACTTC	CASSLTGSRGVIAKNIQYF
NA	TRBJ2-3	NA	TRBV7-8	TGTGCCAGCAGCTTAAATGCAGGATGGGACACAGATACGCAGTATTTT	CASSLNAGWDTDTQYF
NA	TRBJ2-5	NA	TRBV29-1	TGCAGCGTTGAAAAGGACTTTAAAGAGACCCAGTACTTC	CSVEKDFKETQYF
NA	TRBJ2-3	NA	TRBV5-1	TGCGCCAGCAGCTTGTCGGGGACAGATACGCAGTATTTT	CASSLSGTDTQYF
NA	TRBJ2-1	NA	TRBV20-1	TGCAGTGCTAGAGATTTGACAGGCAATGAGCAGTTCTTC	CSARDLTGNEQFF
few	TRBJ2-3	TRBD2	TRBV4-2	TGTGCCAGCAGCCAGAACTTAGCGGGGGGCCCCCTGGGCACAGATACGCAGTATTTT	CASSQNLAGGPLGTDTQYF
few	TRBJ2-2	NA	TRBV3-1	TGTGCCAGCGCTCCTTTGGGTGGCAGAGACACCGGGGAGCTGTTTTTT	CASAPLGGRDTGELFF
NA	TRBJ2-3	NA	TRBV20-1	TGCAGTGCCGCGACGGGGACTAGCACAGATACGCAGTATTTT	CSAATGTSTDTQYF
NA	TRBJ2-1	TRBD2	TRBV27	TGTGCCAGCAGTTCCGGACTAGCAAATGAGCAGTTCTTC	CASSSGLANEQFF